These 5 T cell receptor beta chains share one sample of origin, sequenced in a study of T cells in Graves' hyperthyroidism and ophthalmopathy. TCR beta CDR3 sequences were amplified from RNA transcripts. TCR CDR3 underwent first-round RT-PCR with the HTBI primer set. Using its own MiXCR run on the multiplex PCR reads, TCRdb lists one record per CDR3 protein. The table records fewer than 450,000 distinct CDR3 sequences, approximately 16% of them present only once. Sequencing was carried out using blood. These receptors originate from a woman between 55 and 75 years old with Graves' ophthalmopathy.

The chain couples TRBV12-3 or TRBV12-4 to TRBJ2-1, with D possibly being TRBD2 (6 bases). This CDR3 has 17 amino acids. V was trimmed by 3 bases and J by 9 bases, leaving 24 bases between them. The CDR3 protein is CASSFPAGLDPPIEQFF. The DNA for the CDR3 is TGTGCCAGCAGTTTCCCGGCGGGGCTAGACCCGCCGATTGAGCAGTTCTTC.

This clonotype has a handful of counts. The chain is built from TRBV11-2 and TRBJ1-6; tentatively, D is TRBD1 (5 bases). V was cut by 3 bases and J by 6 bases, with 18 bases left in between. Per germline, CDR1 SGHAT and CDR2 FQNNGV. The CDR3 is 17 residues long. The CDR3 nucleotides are TGTGCCAGCAGCTTGCATAGCGGGAGCGGGGCTAATTCACCCCTCCACTTT. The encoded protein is CASSLHSGSGANSPLHF.

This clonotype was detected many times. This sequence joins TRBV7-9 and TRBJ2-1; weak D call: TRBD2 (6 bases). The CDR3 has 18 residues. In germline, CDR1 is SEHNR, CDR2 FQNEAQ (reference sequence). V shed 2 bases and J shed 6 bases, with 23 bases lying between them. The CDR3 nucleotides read TGTGCCAGCAGCTTAACCCTTGGGGGACCGGGAGAGGGCAATGAGCAGTTCTTC. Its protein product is CASSLTLGGPGEGNEQFF.

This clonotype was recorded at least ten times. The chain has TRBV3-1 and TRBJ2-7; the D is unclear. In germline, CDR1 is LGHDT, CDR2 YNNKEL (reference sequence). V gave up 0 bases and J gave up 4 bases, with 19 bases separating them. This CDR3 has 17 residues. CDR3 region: CASSQDQVSRPGYEQYF. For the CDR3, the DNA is TGTGCCAGCAGCCAAGATCAGGTCAGCAGGCCTGGGTACGAGCAGTACTTC.

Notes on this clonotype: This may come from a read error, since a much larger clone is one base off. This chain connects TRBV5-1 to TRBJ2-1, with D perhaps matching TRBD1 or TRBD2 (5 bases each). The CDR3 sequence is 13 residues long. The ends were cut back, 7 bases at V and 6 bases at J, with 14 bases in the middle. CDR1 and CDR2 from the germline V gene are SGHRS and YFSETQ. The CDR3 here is CASPGMGPNEQFF. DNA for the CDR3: TGCGCCAGCCCCGGGATGGGACCCAATGAGCAGTTCTTC.